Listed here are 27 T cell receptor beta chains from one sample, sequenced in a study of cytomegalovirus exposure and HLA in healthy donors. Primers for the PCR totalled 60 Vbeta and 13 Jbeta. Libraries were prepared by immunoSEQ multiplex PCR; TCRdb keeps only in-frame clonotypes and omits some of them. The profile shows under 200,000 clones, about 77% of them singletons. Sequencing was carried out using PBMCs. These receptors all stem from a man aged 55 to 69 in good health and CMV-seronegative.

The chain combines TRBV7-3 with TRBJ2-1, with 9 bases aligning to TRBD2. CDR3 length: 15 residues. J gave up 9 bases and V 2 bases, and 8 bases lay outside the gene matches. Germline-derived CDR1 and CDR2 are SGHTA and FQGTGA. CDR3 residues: CASSLAAGGPVEQFF. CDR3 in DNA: TGTGCCAGCAGCTTAGCGGCGGGAGGGCCGGTTGAGCAGTTCTTC.

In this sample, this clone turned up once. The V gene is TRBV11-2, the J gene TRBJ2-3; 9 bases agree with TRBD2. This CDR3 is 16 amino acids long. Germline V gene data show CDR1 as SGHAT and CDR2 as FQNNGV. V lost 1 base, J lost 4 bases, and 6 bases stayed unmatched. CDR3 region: CASSLAVAGVPDTQYF. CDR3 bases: TGTGCCAGCAGCTTAGCGGTAGCGGGGGTCCCAGATACGCAGTATTTT.

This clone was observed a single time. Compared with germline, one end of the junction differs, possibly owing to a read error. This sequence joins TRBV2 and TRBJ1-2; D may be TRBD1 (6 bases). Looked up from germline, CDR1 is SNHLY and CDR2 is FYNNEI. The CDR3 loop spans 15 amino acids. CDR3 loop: CASSEAREGVYGYPF. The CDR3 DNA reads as TGTGCCAGCAGTGAAGCAAGAGAGGGGGTCTATGGCTACCCCTTC.

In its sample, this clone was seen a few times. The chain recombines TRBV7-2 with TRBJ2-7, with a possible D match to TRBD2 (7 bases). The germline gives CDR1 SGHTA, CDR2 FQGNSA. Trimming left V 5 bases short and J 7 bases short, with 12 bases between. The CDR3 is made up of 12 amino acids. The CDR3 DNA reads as TGTGCCAGCAGCCAAGGGGGGGGTGAGCAGTACTTC. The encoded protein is CASSQGGGEQYF.

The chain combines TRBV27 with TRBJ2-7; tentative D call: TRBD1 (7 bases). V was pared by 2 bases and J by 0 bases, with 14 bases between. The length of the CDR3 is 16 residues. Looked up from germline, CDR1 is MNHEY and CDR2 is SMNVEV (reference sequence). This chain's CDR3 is CASSLRGRGLSYEQYF. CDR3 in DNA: TGTGCCAGCAGTTTAAGGGGGCGGGGCCTCTCCTACGAGCAGTACTTC.

The DNA of the CDR3 is TGTGCCAGCAGCTCTACAGGGTCTAGCAATCAGCCCCAGCATTTT. It encodes CASSSTGSSNQPQHF. V gene TRBV7-2 combines with J gene TRBJ1-5, with D possibly being TRBD1 (6 bases). There are 15 residues in the CDR3. The germline V and J ends were trimmed by 4 bases and 0 bases, with 10 bases remaining between them. Germline CDR1 SGHTA, CDR2 FQGNSA.

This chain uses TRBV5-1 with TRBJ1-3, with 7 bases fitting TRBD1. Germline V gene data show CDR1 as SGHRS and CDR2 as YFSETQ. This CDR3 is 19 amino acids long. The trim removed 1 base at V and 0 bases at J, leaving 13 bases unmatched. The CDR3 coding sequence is TGCGCCAGCAGCTTGTCCCTCCGGGACAGTCTTATCTCTGGAAACACCATATATTTT. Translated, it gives CASSLSLRDSLISGNTIYF.

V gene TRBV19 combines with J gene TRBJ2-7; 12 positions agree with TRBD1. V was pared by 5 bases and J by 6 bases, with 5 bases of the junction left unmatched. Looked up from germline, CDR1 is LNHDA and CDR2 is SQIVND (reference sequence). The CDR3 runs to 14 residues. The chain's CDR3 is CASSSGTGGFEQYF. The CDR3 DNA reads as TGTGCCAGTAGTTCCGGGACAGGGGGCTTCGAGCAGTACTTC.

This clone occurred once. CDR3: CASSPGQGGTGELFF. CDR3 DNA: TGTGCCAGCAGTCCGGGACAGGGAGGCACCGGGGAGCTGTTTTTT. This chain connects TRBV6-5 to TRBJ2-2; 9 bases agree with TRBD1. Germline V gene data show CDR1 as MNHEY and CDR2 as SVGAGI. V shed 5 bases, J shed 4 bases, and the junction held 5 bases outside the gene matches. The CDR3 length is 15 residues.

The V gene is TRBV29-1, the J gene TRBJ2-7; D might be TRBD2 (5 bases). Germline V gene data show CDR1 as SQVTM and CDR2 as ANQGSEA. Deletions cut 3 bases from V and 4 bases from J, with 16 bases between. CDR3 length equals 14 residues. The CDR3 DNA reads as TGCAGCGTTGAGCCCGGGATCGAGGGTTACGAGCAGTACTTC. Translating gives CSVEPGIEGYEQYF.

The CDR3 here is CATSKERERPTYNEQFF. The CDR3 DNA reads as TGTGCCACCAGCAAGGAGCGGGAGCGGCCGACCTACAATGAGCAGTTCTTC. The V and J genes are TRBV15 and TRBJ2-1, with 8 bases lining up with TRBD2. The CDR3 covers 17 residues. Trimming removed 4 bases from V and 2 bases from J; junction bases left unmatched: 10. Per the germline V gene, CDR1 is LNHNV and CDR2 is YYDKDF (reference sequence).

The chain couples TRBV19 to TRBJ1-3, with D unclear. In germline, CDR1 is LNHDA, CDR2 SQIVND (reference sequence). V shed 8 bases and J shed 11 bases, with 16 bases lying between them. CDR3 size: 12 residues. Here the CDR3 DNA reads TGTGCCAGTCGGGAGGCGCCCGGCCCCATATATTTT. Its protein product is CASREAPGPIYF.

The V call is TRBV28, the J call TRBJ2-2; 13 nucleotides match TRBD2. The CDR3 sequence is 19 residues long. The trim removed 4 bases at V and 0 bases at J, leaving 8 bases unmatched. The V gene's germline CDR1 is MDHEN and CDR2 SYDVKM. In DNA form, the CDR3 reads TGTGCCAGCAGTTCGGGACCGGGACTAGCGGGGACGAACACCGGGGAGCTGTTTTTT. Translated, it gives CASSSGPGLAGTNTGELFF.

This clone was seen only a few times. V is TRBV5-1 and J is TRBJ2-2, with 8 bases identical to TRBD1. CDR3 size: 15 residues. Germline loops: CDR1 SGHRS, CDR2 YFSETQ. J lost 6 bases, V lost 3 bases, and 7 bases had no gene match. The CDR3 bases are TGCGCCAGCAGCTCGCAGGGGGCGCAGGCCGGGGAGCTGTTTTTT. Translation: CASSSQGAQAGELFF.

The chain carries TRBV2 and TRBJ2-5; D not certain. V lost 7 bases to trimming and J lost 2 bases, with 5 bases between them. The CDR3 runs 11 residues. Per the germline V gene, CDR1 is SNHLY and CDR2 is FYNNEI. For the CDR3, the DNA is TGTGCCAGCATTCTGCAAGAGACCCAGTACTTC. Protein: CASILQETQYF.

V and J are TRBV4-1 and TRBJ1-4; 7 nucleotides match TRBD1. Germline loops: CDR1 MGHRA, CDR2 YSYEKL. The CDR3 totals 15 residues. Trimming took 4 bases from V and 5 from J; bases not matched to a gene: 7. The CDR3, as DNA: TGCGCCAGCAGCCCTGGACAGGTCTTGAATGAAAAACTGTTTTTT. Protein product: CASSPGQVLNEKLFF.

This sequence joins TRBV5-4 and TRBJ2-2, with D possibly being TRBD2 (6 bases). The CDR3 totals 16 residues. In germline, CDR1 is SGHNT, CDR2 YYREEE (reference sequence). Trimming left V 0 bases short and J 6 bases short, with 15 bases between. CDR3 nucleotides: TGTGCCAGCAGCTTGGTGGGCGGGAATGTCCCCGGGGAGCTGTTTTTT. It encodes CASSLVGGNVPGELFF.

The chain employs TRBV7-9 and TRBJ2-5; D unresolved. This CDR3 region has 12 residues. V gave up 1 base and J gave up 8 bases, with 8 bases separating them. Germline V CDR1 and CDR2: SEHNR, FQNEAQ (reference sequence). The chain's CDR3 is CASSLDLSTQYF. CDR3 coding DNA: TGTGCCAGCAGCTTAGACTTGAGCACCCAGTACTTC. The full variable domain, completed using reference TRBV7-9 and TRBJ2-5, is DTGVSQNPRHKITKRGQNVTFRCDPISEHNRLYWYRQTLGQGPEFLTYFQNEAQLEKSRLLSDRFSAERPKGSFSTLEIQRTEQGDSAMYLCASSLDLSTQYFGPGTRLLVL.

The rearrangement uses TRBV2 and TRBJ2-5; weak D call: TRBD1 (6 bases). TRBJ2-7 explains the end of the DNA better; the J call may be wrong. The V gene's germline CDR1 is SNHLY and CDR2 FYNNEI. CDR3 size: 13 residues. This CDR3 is CASKFPSGDEQYF. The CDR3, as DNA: TGTGCCAGCAAATTCCCCTCAGGGGACGAGCAGTACTTC.

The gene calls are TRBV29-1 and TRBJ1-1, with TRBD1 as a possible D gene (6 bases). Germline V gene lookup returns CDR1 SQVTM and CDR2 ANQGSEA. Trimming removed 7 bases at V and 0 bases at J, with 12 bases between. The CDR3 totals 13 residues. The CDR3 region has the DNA TGCAGCGCCCGACAGGAAATGAACACTGAAGCTTTCTTT. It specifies CSARQEMNTEAFF.

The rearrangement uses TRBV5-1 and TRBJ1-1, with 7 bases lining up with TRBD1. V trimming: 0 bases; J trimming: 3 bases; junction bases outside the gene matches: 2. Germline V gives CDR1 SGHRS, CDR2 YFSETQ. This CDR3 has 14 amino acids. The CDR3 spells CASSLVQGYTEAFF. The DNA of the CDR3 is TGCGCCAGCAGCTTGGTACAGGGGTACACTGAAGCTTTCTTT.

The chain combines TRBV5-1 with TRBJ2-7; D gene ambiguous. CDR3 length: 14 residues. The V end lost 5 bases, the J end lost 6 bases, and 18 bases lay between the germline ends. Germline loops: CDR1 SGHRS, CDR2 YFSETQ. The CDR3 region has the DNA TGCGCCAGCAGGTCGGATAGCTCCGGTCTCGAGCAGTACTTC. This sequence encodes CASRSDSSGLEQYF.

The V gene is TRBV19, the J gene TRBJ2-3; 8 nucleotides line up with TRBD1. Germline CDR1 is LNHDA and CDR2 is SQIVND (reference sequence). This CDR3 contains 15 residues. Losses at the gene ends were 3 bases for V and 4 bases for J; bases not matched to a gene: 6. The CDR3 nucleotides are TGTGCCAGTAGTATTTTCCAGGGGGCATCAGATACGCAGTATTTT. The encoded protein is CASSIFQGASDTQYF.

The CDR3 loop is CASSDSVGTSTDTQYF. The DNA for the CDR3 is TGCGCCAGCAGTGATAGTGTCGGGACTAGCACAGATACGCAGTATTTT. The chain links TRBV10-1 to TRBJ2-3; perhaps TRBD2 as D (6 bases). This CDR3 has 16 amino acids. The germline V gene has CDR1 WNHNN and CDR2 SYGVQD (reference sequence). Trimming removed 3 bases at V and 0 bases at J, with 13 bases between.

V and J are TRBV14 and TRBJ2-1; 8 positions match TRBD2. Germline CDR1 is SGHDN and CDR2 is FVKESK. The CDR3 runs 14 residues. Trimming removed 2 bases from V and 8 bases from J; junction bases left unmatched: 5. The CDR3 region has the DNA TGTGCCAGCAGCCAATTAGGGCGGGGGGATGAGCAGTTCTTC. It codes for CASSQLGRGDEQFF.

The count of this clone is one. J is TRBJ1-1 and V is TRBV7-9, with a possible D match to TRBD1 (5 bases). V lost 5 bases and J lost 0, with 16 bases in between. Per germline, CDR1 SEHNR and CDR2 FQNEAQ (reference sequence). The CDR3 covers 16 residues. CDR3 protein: CASSPEGWGVNTEAFF. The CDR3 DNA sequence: TGTGCCAGCAGCCCCGAGGGATGGGGGGTGAACACTGAAGCTTTCTTT.

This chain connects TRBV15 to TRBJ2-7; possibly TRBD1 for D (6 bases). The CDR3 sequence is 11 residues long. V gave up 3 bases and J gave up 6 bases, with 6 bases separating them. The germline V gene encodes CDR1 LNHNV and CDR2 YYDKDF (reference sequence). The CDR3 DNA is TGTGCCACCAGCAGGGGGGCCGAGCAGTACTTC. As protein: CATSRGAEQYF.